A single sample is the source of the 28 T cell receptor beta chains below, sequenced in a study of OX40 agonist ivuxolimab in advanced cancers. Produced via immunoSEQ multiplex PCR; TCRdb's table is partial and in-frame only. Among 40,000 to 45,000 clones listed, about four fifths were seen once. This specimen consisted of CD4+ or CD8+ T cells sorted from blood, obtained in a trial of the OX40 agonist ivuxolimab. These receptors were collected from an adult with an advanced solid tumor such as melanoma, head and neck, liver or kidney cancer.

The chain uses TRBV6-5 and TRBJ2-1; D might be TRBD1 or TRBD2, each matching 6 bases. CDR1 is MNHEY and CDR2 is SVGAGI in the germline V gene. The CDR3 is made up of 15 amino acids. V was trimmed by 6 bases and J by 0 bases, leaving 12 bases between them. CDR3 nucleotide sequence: TGTGCCAGCAGGGAGGGACAAGGCTCCTACAATGAGCAGTTCTTC. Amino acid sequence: CASREGQGSYNEQFF.

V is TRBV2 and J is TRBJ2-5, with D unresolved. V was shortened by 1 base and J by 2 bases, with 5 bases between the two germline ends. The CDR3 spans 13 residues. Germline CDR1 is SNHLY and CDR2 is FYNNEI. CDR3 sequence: CASSEGEQETQYF. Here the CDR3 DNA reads TGTGCCAGCAGTGAAGGGGAACAAGAGACCCAGTACTTC.

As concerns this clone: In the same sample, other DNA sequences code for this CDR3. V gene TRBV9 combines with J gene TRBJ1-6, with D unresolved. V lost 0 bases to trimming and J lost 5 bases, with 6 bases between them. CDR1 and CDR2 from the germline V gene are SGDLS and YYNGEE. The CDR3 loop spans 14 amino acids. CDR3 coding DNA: TGTGCCAGCAGCGTAGGGCGGGATAATTCACCCCTCCACTTT. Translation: CASSVGRDNSPLHF.

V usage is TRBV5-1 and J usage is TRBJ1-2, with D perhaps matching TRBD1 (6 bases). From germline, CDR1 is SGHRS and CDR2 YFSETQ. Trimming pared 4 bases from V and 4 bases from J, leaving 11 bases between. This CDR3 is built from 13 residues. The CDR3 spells CASSPDSSYGYTF. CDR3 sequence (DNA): TGCGCCAGCAGCCCGGACAGTAGCTATGGCTACACCTTC. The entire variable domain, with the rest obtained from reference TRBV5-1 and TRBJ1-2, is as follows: KAGVTQTPRYLIKTRGQQVTLSCSPISGHRSVSWYQQTPGQGLQFLFEYFSETQRNKGNFPGRFSGRQFSNSRSEMNVSTLELGDSALYLCASSPDSSYGYTFGSGTRLTVV.

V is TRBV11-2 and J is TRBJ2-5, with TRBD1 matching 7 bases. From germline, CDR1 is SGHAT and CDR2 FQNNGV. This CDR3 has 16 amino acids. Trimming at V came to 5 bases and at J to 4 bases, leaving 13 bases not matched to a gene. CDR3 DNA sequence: TGTGCCAGCAGCCCAGGGGGACAAAGGGTACCAGAGACCCAGTACTTC. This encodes CASSPGGQRVPETQYF.

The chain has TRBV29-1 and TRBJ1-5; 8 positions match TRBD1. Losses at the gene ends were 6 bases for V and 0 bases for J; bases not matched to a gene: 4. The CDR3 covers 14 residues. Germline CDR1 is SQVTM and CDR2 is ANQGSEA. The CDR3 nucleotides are TGCAGCGTAGCACAGGGGGATAGCAATCAGCCCCAGCATTTT. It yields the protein CSVAQGDSNQPQHF. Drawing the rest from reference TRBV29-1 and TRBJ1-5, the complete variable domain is SAVISQKPSRDICQRGTSLTIQCQVDSQVTMMFWYRQQPGQSLTLIATANQGSEATYESGFVIDKFPISRPNLTFSTLTVSNMSPEDSSIYLCSVAQGDSNQPQHFGDGTRLSIL.

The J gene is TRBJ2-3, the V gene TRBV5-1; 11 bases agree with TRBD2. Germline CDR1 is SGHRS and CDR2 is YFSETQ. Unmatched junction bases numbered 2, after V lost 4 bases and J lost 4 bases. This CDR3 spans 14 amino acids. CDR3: CASSPGLAADTQYF. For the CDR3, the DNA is TGCGCCAGCAGCCCGGGACTAGCGGCAGATACGCAGTATTTT.

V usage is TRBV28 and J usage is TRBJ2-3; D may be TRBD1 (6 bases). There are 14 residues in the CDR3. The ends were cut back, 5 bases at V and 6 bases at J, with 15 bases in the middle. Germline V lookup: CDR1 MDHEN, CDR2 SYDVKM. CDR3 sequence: CASSEDRSEDTQYF. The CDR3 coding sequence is TGTGCCAGCAGTGAAGACAGGTCGGAGGATACGCAGTATTTT. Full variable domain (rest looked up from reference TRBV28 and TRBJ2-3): DVKVTQSSRYLVKRTGEKVFLECVQDMDHENMFWYRQDPGLGLRLIYFSYDVKMKEKGDIPEGYSVSREKKERFSLILESASTNQTSMYLCASSEDRSEDTQYFGPGTRLTVL.

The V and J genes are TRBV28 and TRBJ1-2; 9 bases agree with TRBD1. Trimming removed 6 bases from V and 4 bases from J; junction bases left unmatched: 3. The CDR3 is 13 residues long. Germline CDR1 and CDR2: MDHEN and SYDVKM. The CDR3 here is CASRRTGVYGYTF. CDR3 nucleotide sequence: TGTGCCAGCAGGAGGACAGGGGTCTATGGCTACACCTTC.

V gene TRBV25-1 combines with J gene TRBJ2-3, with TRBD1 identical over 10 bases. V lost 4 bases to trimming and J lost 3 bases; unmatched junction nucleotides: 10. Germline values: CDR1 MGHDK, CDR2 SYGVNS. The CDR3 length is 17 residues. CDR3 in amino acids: CASSVRDRGPWTDTQYF. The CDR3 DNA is TGTGCCAGCAGTGTCCGGGACAGGGGCCCGTGGACAGATACGCAGTATTTT.

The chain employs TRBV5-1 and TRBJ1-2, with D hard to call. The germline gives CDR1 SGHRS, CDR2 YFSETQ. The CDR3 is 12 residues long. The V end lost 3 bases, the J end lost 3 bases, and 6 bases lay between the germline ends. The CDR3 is CASSSDYYGYTF. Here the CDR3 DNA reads TGCGCCAGCAGCTCGGACTACTATGGCTACACCTTC.

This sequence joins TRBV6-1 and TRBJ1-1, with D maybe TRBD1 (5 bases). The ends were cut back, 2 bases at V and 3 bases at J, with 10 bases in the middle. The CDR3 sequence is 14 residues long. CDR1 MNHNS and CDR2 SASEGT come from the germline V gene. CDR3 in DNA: TGTGCCAGCAGTGAAAGGGGACCCGACACTGAAGCTTTCTTT. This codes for CASSERGPDTEAFF.

This chain's CDR3 is CASSMTGAPYTF. The CDR3, as DNA: TGTGCCAGCAGCATGACAGGGGCGCCCTACACCTTC. The chain uses TRBV6-5 and TRBJ1-2; 8 bases map to TRBD1. The CDR3 runs 12 residues. CDR1 is MNHEY and CDR2 is SVGAGI in the germline V gene. Losses at the gene ends were 6 bases for V and 10 bases for J; bases not matched to a gene: 7.

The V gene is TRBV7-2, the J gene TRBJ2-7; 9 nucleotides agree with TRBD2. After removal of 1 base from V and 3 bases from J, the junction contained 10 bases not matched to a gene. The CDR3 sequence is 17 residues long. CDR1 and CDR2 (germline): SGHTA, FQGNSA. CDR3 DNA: TGTGCCAGCAGCTTAGTAGCGGGAGAGCTGGGTAGCTACGAGCAGTACTTC. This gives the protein CASSLVAGELGSYEQYF.

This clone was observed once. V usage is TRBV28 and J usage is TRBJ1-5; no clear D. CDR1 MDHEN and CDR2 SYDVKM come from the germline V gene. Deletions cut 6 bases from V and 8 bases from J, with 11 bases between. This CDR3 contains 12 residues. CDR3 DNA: TGTGCCAGCAGAAGAGGGCCGGAGCCCCAGCATTTT. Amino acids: CASRRGPEPQHF.

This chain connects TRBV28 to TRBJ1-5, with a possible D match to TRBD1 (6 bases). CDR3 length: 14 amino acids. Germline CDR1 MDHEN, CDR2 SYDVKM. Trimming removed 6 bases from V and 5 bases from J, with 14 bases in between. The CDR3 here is CASRTDREDQPQHF. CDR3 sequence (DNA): TGTGCCAGCAGAACGGACAGAGAGGATCAGCCCCAGCATTTT.

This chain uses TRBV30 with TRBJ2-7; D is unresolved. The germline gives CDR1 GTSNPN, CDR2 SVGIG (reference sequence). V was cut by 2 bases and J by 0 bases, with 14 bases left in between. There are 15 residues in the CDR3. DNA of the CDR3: TGTGCCTGGAGTACTGGGTCCGGAAGCTCCTACGAGCAGTACTTC. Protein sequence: CAWSTGSGSSYEQYF.

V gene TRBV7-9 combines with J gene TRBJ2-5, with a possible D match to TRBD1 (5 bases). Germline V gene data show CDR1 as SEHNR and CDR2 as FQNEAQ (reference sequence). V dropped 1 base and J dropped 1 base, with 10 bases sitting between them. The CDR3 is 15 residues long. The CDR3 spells CASSLEAGRQETQYF. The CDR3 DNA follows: TGTGCCAGCAGCTTAGAGGCAGGGCGCCAAGAGACCCAGTACTTC.

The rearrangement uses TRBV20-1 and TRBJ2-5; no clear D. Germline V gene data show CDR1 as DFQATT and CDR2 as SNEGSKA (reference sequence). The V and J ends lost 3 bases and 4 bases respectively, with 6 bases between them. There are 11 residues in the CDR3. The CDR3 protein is CSASRLETQYF. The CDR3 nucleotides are TGCAGTGCTAGTAGGTTAGAGACCCAGTACTTC.

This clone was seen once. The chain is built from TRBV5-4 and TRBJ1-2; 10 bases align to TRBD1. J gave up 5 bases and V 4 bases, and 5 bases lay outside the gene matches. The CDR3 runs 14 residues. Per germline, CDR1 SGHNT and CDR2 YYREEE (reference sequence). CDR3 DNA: TGTGCCAGCAGCAGCCGGGACAGGGGATATGGCTACACCTTC. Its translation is CASSSRDRGYGYTF.

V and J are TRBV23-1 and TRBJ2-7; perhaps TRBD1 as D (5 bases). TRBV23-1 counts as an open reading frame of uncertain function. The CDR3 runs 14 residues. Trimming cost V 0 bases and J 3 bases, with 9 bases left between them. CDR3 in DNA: TGCGCCAGCAGTCAATCTCCAGGGATCTACGAGCAGTACTTC. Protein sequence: CASSQSPGIYEQYF.

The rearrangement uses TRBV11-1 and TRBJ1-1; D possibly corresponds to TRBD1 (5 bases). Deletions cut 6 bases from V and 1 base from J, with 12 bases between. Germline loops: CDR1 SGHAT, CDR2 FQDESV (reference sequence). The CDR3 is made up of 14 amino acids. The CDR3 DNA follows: TGTGCCAGCAGGTGGGCAGGACAGAACACTGAAGCTTTCTTT. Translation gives CASRWAGQNTEAFF.

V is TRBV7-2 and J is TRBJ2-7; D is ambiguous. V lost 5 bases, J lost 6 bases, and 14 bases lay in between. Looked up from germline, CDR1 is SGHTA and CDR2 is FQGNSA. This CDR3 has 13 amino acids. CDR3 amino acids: CASSLPGRSEQYF. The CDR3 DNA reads TGTGCCAGCAGCCTACCGGGCCGATCCGAGCAGTACTTC.

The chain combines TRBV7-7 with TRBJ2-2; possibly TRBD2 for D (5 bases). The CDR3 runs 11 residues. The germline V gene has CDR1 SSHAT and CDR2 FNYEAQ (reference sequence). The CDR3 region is CALRVGGELFF. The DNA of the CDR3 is TGTGCTCTGAGGGTGGGCGGGGAGCTGTTTTTT.

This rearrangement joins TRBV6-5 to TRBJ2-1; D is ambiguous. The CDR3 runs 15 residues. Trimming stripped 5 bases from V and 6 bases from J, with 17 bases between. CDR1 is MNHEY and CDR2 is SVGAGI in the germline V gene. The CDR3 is CASSGVFSPVNEQFF. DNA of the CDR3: TGTGCCAGCAGTGGGGTATTCTCGCCGGTCAATGAGCAGTTCTTC.

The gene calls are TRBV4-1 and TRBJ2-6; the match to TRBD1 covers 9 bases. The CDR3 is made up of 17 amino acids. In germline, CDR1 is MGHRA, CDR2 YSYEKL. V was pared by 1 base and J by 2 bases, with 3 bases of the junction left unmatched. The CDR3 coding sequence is TGCGCCAGCAGCCAAGGTGACAGGGGGACTGGGGCCAACGTCCTGACTTTC. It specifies CASSQGDRGTGANVLTF.

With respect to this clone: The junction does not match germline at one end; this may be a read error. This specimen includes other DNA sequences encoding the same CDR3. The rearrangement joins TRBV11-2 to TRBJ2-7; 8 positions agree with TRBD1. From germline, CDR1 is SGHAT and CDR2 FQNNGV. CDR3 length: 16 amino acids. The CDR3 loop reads CASSSTGTGFTYEQYF. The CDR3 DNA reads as TGCGCCAGCAGCTCCACCGGGACAGGATTTACCTACGAGCAGTACTTC.

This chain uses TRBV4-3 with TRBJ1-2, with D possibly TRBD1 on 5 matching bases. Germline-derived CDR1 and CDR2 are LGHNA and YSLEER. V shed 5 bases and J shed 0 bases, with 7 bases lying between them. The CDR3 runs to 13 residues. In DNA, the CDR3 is TGCGCCAGCAGCGGGGGGACTAACTATGGCTACACCTTC. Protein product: CASSGGTNYGYTF.